The 19 T cell receptor beta chains below were found in one sample sequenced in a study of beta chain features in type 1 diabetes. Study-wide findings and caveats: The study found moderately but significantly shorter TCRB CDR3s in all four CD4+ subsets of Type 1 diabetes patients.

Their antigens remain unidentified. Every isolated RNA sample was fully reverse transcribed, so sequencing captured expressed TCRB transcripts. Profiled with immunoSEQ multiplex PCR; TCRdb holds only in-frame clones, not every one. Among a few hundred thousand clones listed, approximately 10% were seen once. Source material: naive CD4+ T cells from blood. The receptor set was obtained from a man aged 25-45 years with type 1 diabetes.

The chain joins TRBV29-1 to TRBJ2-7; tentative D call: TRBD2 (6 bases). The CDR3 is 12 residues long. From germline, CDR1 is SQVTM and CDR2 ANQGSEA. V was trimmed by 3 bases and J by 2 bases, leaving 8 bases between them. CDR3 residues: CSVDAGPYEQYF. The DNA for the CDR3 is TGCAGCGTTGACGCGGGACCCTACGAGCAGTACTTC.

A few counts support this clone. The V gene is TRBV9, the J gene TRBJ2-5; D ambiguous. The ends were cut back, 0 bases at V and 5 bases at J, with 11 bases in the middle. CDR1 SGDLS and CDR2 YYNGEE come from the germline V gene. CDR3 length: 14 residues. CDR3 protein: CASSVDGPRETQYF. Written as DNA, the CDR3 is TGTGCCAGCAGCGTAGACGGCCCGAGGGAGACCCAGTACTTC.

This clone was detected a few times. This rearrangement joins TRBV20-1 to TRBJ2-7, with 7 bases aligning to TRBD2. V trimming: 8 bases; J trimming: 4 bases; junction bases outside the gene matches: 5. Germline V gene sequence: CDR1 DFQATT, CDR2 SNEGSKA (reference sequence). The CDR3 is made up of 11 amino acids. The CDR3 nucleotides are TGCAGTTTGGCGGGGGTGTACGAGCAGTACTTC. Amino acid sequence: CSLAGVYEQYF.

This clone came up a few times. The chain has TRBV29-1 and TRBJ1-1, with a tentative D call TRBD1 (6 bases). CDR1 is SQVTM, CDR2 ANQGSEA, per germline. The CDR3 is 13 residues long. Trimming stripped 7 bases from V and 1 base from J, with 13 bases between. The DNA of the CDR3 is TGCAGCGCAGTTGGACAGCCGAACACTGAAGCTTTCTTT. Residues: CSAVGQPNTEAFF.

The rearrangement joins TRBV9 to TRBJ2-1; a possible D gene is TRBD1 (9 bases). The V end lost 4 bases, the J end lost 10 bases, and 21 bases lay between the germline ends. CDR1 and CDR2 from the germline V gene are SGDLS and YYNGEE. The CDR3 length is 15 residues. The DNA of the CDR3 is TGTGCCAGCAGCCGGGGGGGGACAGGGTACGGGGAGCAGTTCTTC. Protein: CASSRGGTGYGEQFF.

This clone was picked up a small number of times. The chain recombines TRBV28 with TRBJ2-1; TRBD2 might be the D (7 bases). CDR3 length equals 15 residues. Germline V CDR1 and CDR2: MDHEN, SYDVKM. Trimming took 5 bases from V and 6 from J, leaving 17 bases between them. The CDR3 loop reads CASSPAGGLGNEQFF. The CDR3 DNA is TGTGCCAGCAGTCCCGCCGGGGGGCTGGGCAATGAGCAGTTCTTC. Full variable domain (remainder filled in from reference TRBV28 and TRBJ2-1): DVKVTQSSRYLVKRTGEKVFLECVQDMDHENMFWYRQDPGLGLRLIYFSYDVKMKEKGDIPEGYSVSREKKERFSLILESASTNQTSMYLCASSPAGGLGNEQFFGPGTRLTVL.

The chain has TRBV4-1 and TRBJ2-1, with 14 bases aligning to TRBD2. Trimming took 2 bases from V and 5 from J; bases not matched to a gene: 11. Germline CDR1 reads MGHRA; CDR2 reads YSYEKL. There are 19 residues in the CDR3. CDR3 sequence: CASSQRRTSGGPVHNEQFF. CDR3 nucleotides: TGCGCCAGCAGCCAAAGGAGGACTAGCGGGGGGCCTGTCCACAATGAGCAGTTCTTC.

This clone was detected only a few times. The CDR3 DNA reads as TGTGCCAGCAGCGAGGGACAGGGGACACCCCTCCACTTT. The encoded protein is CASSEGQGTPLHF. J is TRBJ1-6 and V is TRBV9, with TRBD1 matching 10 bases. Germline V gives CDR1 SGDLS, CDR2 YYNGEE. With V trimmed by 3 bases and J by 11 bases, 2 bases remained unmatched. The length of the CDR3 is 13 residues.

V is TRBV15 and J is TRBJ2-2; 7 bases are a match to TRBD2. The V gene's germline CDR1 is LNHNV and CDR2 YYDKDF (reference sequence). With 2 bases clipped from V and 4 bases from J, the junction kept 7 bases outside the gene matches. CDR3 length equals 16 residues. The CDR3 sequence: CATSRMGGYLTGELFF. In nucleotides, the CDR3 is TGTGCCACCAGCAGAATGGGAGGGTACCTCACCGGGGAGCTGTTTTTT.

This clone showed up just a few times. This rearrangement joins TRBV15 to TRBJ2-3, with D perhaps TRBD1 (5 bases). Germline V lookup: CDR1 LNHNV, CDR2 YYDKDF (reference sequence). The CDR3 spans 13 residues. Trimming left V 3 bases short and J 6 bases short, with 10 bases between. CDR3: CATSSRQSDTQYF. The DNA for the CDR3 is TGTGCCACCAGCAGCAGACAGAGCGATACGCAGTATTTT.

This chain connects TRBV7-2 to TRBJ1-6, with D possibly TRBD1 on 6 matching bases. Per germline, CDR1 SGHTA and CDR2 FQGNSA. The V and J ends lost 1 base and 8 bases respectively, with 12 bases between them. CDR3 size: 15 residues. This CDR3 reads CASSLEGQPYSPLHF. CDR3 coding DNA: TGTGCCAGCAGCTTAGAAGGACAGCCCTATTCACCCCTCCACTTT.

This clone occurred a few times. The chain couples TRBV29-1 to TRBJ1-3; a possible D gene is TRBD1 (5 bases). Deletions cut 6 bases from V and 3 bases from J, with 12 bases between. This CDR3 comprises 13 residues. Germline-derived CDR1 and CDR2 are SQVTM and ANQGSEA. This CDR3 is CSVIQGIGNTIYF. Here the CDR3 DNA reads TGCAGCGTCATTCAGGGTATTGGAAACACCATATATTTT.

In regard to this clone: Other DNA sequences of this sample code for an identical CDR3. The chain combines TRBV5-1 with TRBJ2-5, with D unresolved. V was shortened by 0 bases and J by 5 bases, with 5 bases between the two germline ends. This CDR3 comprises 12 residues. CDR1 is SGHRS, CDR2 YFSETQ, per germline. This CDR3 reads CASSLGEETQYF. As DNA, the CDR3 is TGCGCCAGCAGCTTGGGCGAGGAGACCCAGTACTTC.

With respect to this clone: The sample holds other DNA sequences that translate to the same CDR3. This chain uses TRBV29-1 with TRBJ1-1, with unresolved D. Germline-derived CDR1 and CDR2 are SQVTM and ANQGSEA. V gave up 2 bases and J gave up 1 base, with 5 bases separating them. This CDR3 has 12 residues. The CDR3 sequence is CSVERGNTEAFF. In nucleotides, the CDR3 is TGCAGCGTTGAACGGGGGAACACTGAAGCTTTCTTT.

The rearrangement joins TRBV18 to TRBJ2-2; tentatively, D is TRBD2 (5 bases). Trimming took 2 bases from V and 0 from J, leaving 7 bases between them. Germline loops: CDR1 KGHSH, CDR2 LQKENI. The CDR3 has 15 amino acids. The CDR3 sequence is CASSPEGPNTGELFF. The CDR3 bases are TGTGCCAGCTCACCAGAGGGCCCGAACACCGGGGAGCTGTTTTTT. Complete variable domain (other parts from reference TRBV18 and TRBJ2-2): NAGVMQNPRHLVRRRGQEARLRCSPMKGHSHVYWYRQLPEEGLKFMVYLQKENIIDESGMPKERFSAEFPKEGPSILRIQQVVRGDSAAYFCASSPEGPNTGELFFGEGSRLTVL.

This clone was picked up one time. The CDR3 DNA follows: TGTGCCAGCAGCCAAGACAACAGGGTCGCGAAGACCCAGTACTTC. Amino acid sequence: CASSQDNRVAKTQYF. The chain has TRBV14 and TRBJ2-5; D may be TRBD1 (6 bases). The CDR3 is 15 amino acids. With 0 bases removed from V and 6 bases from J, the gap between germline ends came to 14 bases. The germline CDR1 and CDR2 sequences are SGHDN and FVKESK.

The chain employs TRBV30 and TRBJ1-2, with D maybe TRBD1 (5 bases). The CDR3 length is 13 residues. Trimming removed 1 base at V and 5 bases at J, with 11 bases between. From germline, CDR1 is GTSNPN and CDR2 SVGIG (reference sequence). The CDR3 spells CAWSAQGRYGYTF. CDR3 DNA sequence: TGTGCCTGGAGTGCGCAGGGTCGGTATGGCTACACCTTC.

The rearrangement joins TRBV5-4 to TRBJ2-3, with 14 bases identical to TRBD2. J gave up 0 bases and V 4 bases, and 13 bases lay outside the gene matches. CDR1 is SGHNT, CDR2 YYREEE, per germline (reference sequence). The CDR3 sequence is 20 residues long. CDR3 bases: TGTGCCAGCAGCGGGGCGGGACTAGCGGGGGCCGTGACTAGCACAGATACGCAGTATTTT. It is translated as CASSGAGLAGAVTSTDTQYF. Combining the CDR3 with reference TRBV5-4 and TRBJ2-3 gives the whole variable domain ETGVTQSPTHLIKTRGQQVTLRCSSQSGHNTVSWYQQALGQGPQFIFQYYREEENGRGNFPPRFSGLQFPNYSSELNVNALELDDSALYLCASSGAGLAGAVTSTDTQYFGPGTRLTVL.

V and J are TRBV19 and TRBJ1-2; no firm D call. The V gene's germline CDR1 is LNHDA and CDR2 SQIVND (reference sequence). V gave up 2 bases and J gave up 3 bases, with 10 bases separating them. The CDR3 sequence is 14 residues long. In DNA, the CDR3 is TGTGCCAGTAGTATACGAGGCGGGGACTATGGCTACACCTTC. This sequence encodes CASSIRGGDYGYTF.